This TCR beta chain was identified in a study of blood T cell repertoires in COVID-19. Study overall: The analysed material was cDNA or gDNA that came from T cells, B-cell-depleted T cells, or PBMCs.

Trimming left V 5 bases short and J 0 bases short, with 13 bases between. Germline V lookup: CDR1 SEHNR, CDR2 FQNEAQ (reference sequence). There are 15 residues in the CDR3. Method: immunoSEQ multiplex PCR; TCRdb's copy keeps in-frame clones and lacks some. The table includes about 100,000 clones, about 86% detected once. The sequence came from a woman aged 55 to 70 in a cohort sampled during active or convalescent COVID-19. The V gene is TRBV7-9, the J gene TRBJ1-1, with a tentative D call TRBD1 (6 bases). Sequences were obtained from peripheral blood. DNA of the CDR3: TGTGCCAGCAGCATACAGGGCGTCATGAACACTGAAGCTTTCTTT. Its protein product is CASSIQGVMNTEAFF. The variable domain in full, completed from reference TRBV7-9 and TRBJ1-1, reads DTGVSQNPRHKITKRGQNVTFRCDPISEHNRLYWYRQTLGQGPEFLTYFQNEAQLEKSRLLSDRFSAERPKGSFSTLEIQRTEQGDSAMYLCASSIQGVMNTEAFFGQGTRLTVV.